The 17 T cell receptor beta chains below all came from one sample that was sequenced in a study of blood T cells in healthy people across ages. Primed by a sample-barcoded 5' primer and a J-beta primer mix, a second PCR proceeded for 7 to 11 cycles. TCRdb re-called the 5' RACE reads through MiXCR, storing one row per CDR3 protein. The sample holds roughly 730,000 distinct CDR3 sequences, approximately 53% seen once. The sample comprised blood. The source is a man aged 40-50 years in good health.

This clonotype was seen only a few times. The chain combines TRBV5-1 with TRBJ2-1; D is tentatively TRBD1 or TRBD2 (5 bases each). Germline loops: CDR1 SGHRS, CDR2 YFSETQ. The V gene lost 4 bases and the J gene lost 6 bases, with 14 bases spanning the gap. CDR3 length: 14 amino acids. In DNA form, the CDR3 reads TGCGCCAGCAGCGCTAGGGACGGTACCAATGAGCAGTTCTTC. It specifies CASSARDGTNEQFF.

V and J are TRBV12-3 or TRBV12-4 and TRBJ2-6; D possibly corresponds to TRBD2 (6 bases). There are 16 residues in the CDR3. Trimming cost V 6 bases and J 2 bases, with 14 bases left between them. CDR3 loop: CASSPRGGAGANVLTF. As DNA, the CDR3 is TGTGCCAGCAGCCCACGCGGAGGGGCTGGGGCCAACGTCCTGACTTTC.

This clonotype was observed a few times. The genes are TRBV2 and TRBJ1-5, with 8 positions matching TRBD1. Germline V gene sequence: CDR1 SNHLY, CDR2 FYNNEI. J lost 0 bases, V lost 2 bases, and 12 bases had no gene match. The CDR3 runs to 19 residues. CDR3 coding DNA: TGTGCCAGCAGTGAATTTGAGGCCACAGGGGGGTATAGCAATCAGCCCCAGCATTTT. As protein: CASSEFEATGGYSNQPQHF.

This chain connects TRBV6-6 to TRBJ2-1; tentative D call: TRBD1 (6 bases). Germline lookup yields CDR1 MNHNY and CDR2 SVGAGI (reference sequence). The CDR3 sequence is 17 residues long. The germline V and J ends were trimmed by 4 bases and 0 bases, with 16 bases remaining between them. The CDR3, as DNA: TGTGCCAGCAGTTCCAGCCGGGTGGACAGCTCCTACAATGAGCAGTTCTTC. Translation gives CASSSSRVDSSYNEQFF.

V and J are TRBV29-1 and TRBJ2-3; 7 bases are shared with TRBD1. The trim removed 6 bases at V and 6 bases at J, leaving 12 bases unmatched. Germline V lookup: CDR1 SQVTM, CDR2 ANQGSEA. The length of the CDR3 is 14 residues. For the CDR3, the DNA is TGCAGCGTCTTATTGGGACAGTTCAAGGATACGCAGTATTTT. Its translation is CSVLLGQFKDTQYF.

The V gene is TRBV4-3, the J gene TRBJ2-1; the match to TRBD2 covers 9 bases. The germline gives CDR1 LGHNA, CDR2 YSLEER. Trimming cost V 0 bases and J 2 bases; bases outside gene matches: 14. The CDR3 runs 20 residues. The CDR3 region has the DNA TGCGCCAGCAGCCAAGAGGGCGGGAGGGCCTTTCAACCTACCTACAATGAGCAGTTCTTC. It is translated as CASSQEGGRAFQPTYNEQFF.

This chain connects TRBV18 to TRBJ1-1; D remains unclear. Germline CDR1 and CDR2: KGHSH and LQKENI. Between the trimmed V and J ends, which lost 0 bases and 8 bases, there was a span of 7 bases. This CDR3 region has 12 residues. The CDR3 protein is CASSPPGVEAFF. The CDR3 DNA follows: TGTGCCAGCTCACCACCGGGTGTGGAAGCTTTCTTT. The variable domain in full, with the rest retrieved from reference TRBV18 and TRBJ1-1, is NAGVMQNPRHLVRRRGQEARLRCSPMKGHSHVYWYRQLPEEGLKFMVYLQKENIIDESGMPKERFSAEFPKEGPSILRIQQVVRGDSAAYFCASSPPGVEAFFGQGTRLTVV.

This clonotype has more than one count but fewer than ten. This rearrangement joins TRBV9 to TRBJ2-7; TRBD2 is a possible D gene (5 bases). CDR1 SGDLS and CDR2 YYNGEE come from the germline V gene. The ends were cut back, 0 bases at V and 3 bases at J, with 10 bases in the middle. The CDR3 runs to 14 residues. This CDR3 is CASSVAGRDYEQYF. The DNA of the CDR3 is TGTGCCAGCAGCGTAGCTGGTCGGGACTACGAGCAGTACTTC.

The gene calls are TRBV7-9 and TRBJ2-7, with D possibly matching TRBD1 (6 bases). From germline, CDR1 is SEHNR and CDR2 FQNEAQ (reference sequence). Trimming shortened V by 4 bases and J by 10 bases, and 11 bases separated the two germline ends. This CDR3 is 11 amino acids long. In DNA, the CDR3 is TGTGCCAGCAGCTCGGACAGAGGCCAGTACTTC. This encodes CASSSDRGQYF.

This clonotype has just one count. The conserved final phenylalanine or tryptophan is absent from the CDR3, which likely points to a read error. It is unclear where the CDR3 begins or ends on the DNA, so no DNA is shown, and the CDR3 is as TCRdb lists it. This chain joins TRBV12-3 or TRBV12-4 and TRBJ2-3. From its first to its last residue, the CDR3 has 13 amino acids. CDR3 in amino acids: CASSLSGANTQYS.

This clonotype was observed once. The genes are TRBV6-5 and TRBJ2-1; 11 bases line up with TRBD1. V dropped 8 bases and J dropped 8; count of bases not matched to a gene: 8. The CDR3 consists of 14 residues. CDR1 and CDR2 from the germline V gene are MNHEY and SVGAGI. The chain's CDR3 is CASGRTGGIDEQFF. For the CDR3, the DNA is TGTGCCAGCGGCCGGACAGGGGGCATCGATGAGCAGTTCTTC.

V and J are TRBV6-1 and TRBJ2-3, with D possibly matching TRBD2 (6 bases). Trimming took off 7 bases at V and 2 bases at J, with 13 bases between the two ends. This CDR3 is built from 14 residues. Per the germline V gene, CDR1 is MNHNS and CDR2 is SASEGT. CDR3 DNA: TGTGCCAGCACCTTGGGCGGGGCCACAGATACGCAGTATTTT. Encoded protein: CASTLGGATDTQYF.

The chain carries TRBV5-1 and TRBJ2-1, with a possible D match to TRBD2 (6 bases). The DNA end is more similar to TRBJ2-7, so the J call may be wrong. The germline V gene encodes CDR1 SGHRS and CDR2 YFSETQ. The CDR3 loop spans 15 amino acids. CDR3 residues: CASSFSGSNHNEQYF. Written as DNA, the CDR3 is TGCGCCAGCAGCTTTTCCGGGAGCAACCACAATGAGCAGTACTTC.

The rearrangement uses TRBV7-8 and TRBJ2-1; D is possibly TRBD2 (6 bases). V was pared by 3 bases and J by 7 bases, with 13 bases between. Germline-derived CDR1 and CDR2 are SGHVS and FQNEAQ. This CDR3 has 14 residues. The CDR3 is CASSFRTGGNEQFF. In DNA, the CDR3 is TGTGCCAGCAGCTTCCGGACCGGAGGGAATGAGCAGTTCTTC.

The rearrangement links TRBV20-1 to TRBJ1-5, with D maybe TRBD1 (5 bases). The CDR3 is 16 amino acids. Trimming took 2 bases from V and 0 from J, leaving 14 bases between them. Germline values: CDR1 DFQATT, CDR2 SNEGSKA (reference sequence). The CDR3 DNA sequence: TGCAGTGCTAGACCCCGGGGGGGGGATAGCAATCAGCCCCAGCATTTT. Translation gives CSARPRGGDSNQPQHF.

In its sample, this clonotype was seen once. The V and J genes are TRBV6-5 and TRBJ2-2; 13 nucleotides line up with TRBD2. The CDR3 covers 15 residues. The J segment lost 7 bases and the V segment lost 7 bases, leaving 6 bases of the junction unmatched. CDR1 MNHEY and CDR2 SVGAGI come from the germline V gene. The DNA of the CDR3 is TGTGCCAGCACCGGACTAGCGGGAGCCCTCGGGGAGCTGTTTTTT. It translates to CASTGLAGALGELFF.

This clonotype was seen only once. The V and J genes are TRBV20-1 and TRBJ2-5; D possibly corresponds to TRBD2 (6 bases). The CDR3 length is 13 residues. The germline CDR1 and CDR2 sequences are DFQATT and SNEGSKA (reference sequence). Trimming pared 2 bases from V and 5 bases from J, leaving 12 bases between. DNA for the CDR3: TGCAGTGCTAGATGGGAGGTAGGGGAGACCCAGTACTTC. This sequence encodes CSARWEVGETQYF.